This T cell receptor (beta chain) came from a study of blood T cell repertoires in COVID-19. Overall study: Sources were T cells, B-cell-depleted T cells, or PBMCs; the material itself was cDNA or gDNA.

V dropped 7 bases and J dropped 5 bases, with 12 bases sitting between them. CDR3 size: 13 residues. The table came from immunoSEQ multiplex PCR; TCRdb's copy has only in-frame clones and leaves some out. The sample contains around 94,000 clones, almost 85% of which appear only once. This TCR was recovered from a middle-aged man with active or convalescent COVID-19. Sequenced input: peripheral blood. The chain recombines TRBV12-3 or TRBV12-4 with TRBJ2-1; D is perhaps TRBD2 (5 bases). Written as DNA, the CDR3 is TGTGCCAGCATCCCGGACTTTAACAATGAGCAGTTCTTC. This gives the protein CASIPDFNNEQFF.